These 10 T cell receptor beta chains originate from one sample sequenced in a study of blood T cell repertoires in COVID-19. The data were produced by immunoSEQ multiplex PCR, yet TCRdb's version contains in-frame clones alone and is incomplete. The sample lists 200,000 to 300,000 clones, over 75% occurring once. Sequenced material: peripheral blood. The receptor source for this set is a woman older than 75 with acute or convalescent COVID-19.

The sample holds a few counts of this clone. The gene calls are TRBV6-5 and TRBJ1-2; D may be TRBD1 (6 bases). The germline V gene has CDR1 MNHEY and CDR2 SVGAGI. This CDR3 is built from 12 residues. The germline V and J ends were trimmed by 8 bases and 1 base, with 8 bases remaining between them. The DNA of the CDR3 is TGTGCCAGCCTACAGGGTAACTATGGCTACACCTTC. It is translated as CASLQGNYGYTF.

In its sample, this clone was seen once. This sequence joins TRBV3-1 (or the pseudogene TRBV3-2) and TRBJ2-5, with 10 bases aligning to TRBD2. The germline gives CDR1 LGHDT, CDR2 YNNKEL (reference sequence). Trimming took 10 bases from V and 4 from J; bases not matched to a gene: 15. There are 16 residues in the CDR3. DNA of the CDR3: TGTGCCACCTACCCCAGCGGGGGGGGAGGGAGAGAGACCCAGTACTTC. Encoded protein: CATYPSGGGGRETQYF.

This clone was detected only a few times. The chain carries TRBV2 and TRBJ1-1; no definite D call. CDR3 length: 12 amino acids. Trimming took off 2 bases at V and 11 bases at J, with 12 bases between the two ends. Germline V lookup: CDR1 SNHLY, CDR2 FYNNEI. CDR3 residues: CASSEYSVGAFF. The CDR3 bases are TGTGCCAGCAGTGAATACTCGGTCGGTGCTTTCTTT.

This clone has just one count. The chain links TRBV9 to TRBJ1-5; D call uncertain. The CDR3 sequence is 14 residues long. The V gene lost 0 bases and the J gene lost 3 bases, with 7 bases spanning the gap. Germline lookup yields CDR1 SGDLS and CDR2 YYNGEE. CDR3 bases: TGTGCCAGCAGCGTAGGGCAGGTCAATCAGCCCCAGCATTTT. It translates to CASSVGQVNQPQHF.

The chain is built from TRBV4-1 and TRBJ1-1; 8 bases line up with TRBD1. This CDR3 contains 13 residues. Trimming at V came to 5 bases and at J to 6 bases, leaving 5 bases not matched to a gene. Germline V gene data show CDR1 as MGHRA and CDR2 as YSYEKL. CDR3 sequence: CASSRNRGSEAFF. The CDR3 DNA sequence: TGCGCCAGCAGCAGGAACAGGGGGTCTGAAGCTTTCTTT.

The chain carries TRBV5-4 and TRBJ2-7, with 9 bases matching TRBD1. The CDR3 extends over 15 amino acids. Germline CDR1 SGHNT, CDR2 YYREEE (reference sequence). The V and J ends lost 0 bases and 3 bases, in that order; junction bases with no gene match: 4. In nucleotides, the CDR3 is TGTGCCAGCAGCTTGGTAGGACAGGGGAGCTACGAGCAGTACTTC. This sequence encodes CASSLVGQGSYEQYF.

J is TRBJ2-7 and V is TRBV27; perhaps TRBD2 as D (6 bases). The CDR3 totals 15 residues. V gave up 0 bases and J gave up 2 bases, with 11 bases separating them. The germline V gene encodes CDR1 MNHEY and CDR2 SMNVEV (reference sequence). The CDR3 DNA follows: TGTGCCAGCAGTTTATCATTGCGGGGCACCTACGAGCAGTACTTC. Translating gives CASSLSLRGTYEQYF.

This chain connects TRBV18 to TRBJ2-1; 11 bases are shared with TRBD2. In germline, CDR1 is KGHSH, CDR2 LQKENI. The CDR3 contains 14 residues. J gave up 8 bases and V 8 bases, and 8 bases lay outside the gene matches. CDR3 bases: TGTGCCAGCGAAATAGCGGGGGGGAAACATGAGCAGTTCTTC. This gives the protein CASEIAGGKHEQFF.

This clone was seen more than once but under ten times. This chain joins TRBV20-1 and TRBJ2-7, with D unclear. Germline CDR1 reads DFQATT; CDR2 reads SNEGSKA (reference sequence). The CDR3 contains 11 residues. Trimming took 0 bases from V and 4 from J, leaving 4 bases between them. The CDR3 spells CSARDHYEQYF. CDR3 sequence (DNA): TGCAGTGCTAGAGATCATTACGAGCAGTACTTC.

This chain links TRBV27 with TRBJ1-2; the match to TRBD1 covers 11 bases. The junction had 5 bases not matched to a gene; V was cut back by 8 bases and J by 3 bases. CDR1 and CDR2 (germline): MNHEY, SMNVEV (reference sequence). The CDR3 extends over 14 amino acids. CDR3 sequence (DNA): TGTGCCAGCCGTGGGACAGGGGGATACTATGGCTACACCTTC. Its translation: CASRGTGGYYGYTF.